This TCR beta chain was found in a study of T cells in Graves' hyperthyroidism and ophthalmopathy. Authors of the study amplified TCR beta CDR3 regions from RNA transcripts. TCR CDR3 underwent first-round RT-PCR with the HTBI primer set. MiXCR, applied by TCRdb to the multiplex PCR reads, yields one record per CDR3 protein. The sample has 500,000 to 600,000 distinct CDR3 sequences; around 42% are singletons. This clonotype has at least ten counts. The antigen is not known. V was pared by 4 bases and J by 5 bases, with 12 bases between. This CDR3 comprises 13 residues. Germline V gene lookup returns CDR1 SGDLS and CDR2 YYNGEE. Study-level points and caveats: Stable hyperthyroidism and ophthalmopathy were separated using 13 V-J signatures.

The receptor was isolated from an adult woman with Graves' disease, either hyperthyroidism or ophthalmopathy (not recorded which). The specimen was peripheral blood or thyroid tissue (not recorded which). The chain is built from TRBV9 and TRBJ1-1; D remains ambiguous. The chain's CDR3 is CASSSTVRTEAFF. CDR3 DNA: TGTGCCAGCAGCTCGACCGTCAGGACTGAAGCTTTCTTT.